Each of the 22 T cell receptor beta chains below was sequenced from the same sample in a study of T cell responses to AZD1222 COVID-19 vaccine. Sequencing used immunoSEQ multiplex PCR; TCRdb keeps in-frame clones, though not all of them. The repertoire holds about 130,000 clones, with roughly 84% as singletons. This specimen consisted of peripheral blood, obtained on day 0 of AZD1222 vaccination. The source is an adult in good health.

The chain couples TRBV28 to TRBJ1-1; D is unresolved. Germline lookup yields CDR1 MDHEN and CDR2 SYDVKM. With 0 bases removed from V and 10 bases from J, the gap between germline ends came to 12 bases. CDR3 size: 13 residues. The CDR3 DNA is TGTGCCAGCAGTTTATGGGGTATTGGCGGAGCTTTCTTT. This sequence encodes CASSLWGIGGAFF.

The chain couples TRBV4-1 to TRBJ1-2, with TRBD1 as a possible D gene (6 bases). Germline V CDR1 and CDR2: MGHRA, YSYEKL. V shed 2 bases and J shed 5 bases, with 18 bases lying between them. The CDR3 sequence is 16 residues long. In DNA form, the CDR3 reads TGCGCCAGCAGCCAACACACAAACAGGGAAACTTATGGCTACACCTTC. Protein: CASSQHTNRETYGYTF.

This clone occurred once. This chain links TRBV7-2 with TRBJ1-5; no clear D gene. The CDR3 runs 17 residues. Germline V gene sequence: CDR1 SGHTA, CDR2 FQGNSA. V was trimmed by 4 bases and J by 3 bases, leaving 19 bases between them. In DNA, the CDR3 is TGTGCCAGCAGCTCCCTCGAGCAGGTTGCCCTCAATCAGCCCCAGCATTTT. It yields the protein CASSSLEQVALNQPQHF.

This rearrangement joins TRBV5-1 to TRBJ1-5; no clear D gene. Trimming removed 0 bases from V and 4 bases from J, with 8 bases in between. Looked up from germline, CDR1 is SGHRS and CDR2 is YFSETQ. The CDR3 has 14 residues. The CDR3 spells CASSLESANQPQHF. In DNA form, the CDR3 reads TGCGCCAGCAGCTTGGAAAGCGCTAATCAGCCCCAGCATTTT.

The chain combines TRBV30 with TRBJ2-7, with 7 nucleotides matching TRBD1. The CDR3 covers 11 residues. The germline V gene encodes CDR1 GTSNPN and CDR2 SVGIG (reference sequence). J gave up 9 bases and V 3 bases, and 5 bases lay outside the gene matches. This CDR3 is CAWRGQMGQYF. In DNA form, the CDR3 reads TGTGCCTGGAGGGGACAGATGGGGCAGTACTTC.

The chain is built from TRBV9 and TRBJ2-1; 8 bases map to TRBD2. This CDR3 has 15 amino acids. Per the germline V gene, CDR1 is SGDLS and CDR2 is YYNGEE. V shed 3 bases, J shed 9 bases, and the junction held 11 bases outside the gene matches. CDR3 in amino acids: CASSGTGLAQGEQFF. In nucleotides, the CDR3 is TGTGCCAGCAGCGGCACAGGACTAGCTCAGGGTGAGCAGTTCTTC. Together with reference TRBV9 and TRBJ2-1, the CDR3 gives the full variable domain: DSGVTQTPKHLITATGQRVTLRCSPRSGDLSVYWYQQSLDQGLQFLIQYYNGEERAKGNILERFSAQQFPDLHSELNLSSLELGDSALYFCASSGTGLAQGEQFFGPGTRLTVL.

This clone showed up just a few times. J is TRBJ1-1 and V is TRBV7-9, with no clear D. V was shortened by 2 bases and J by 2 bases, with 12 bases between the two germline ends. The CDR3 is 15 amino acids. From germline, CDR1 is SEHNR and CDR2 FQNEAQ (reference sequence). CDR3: CASSLQAGANTEAFF. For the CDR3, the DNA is TGTGCCAGCAGCTTACAGGCAGGAGCCAACACTGAAGCTTTCTTT.

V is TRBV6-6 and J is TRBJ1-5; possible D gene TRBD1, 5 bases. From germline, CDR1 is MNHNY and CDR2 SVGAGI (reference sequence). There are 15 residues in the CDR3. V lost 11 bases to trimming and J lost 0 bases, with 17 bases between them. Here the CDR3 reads CAGSGGGNSNQPQHF. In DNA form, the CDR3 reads TGTGCCGGCTCGGGTGGGGGAAATAGCAATCAGCCCCAGCATTTT.

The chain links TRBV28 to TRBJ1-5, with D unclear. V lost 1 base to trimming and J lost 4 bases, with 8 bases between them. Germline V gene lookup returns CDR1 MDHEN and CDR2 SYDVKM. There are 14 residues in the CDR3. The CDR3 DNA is TGTGCCAGCAGTTTATCCCAGGTTAATCAGCCCCAGCATTTT. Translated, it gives CASSLSQVNQPQHF. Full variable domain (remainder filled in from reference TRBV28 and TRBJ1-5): DVKVTQSSRYLVKRTGEKVFLECVQDMDHENMFWYRQDPGLGLRLIYFSYDVKMKEKGDIPEGYSVSREKKERFSLILESASTNQTSMYLCASSLSQVNQPQHFGDGTRLSIL.

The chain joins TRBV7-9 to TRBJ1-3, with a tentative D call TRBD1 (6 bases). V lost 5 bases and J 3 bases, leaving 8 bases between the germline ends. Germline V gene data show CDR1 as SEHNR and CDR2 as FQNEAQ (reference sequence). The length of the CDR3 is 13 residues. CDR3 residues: CASSRGFGNTIYF. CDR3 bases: TGTGCCAGCAGCAGGGGGTTTGGAAACACCATATATTTT.

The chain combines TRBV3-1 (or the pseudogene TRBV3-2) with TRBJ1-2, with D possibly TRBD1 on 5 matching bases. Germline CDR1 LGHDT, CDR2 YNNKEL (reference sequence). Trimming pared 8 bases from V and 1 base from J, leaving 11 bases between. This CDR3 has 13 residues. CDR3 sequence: CASRPGHNYGYTF. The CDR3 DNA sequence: TGTGCCAGCCGGCCAGGGCATAACTATGGCTACACCTTC.

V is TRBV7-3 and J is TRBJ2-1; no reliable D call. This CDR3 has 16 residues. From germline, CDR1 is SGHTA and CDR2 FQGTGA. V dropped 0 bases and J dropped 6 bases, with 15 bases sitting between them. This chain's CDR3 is CASSLTLTALGNEQFF. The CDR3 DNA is TGTGCCAGCAGCTTAACGTTAACCGCACTGGGCAATGAGCAGTTCTTC.

The CDR3 protein is CASSFREGVYEQYF. Written as DNA, the CDR3 is TGTGCCAGCAGTTTCAGGGAGGGGGTCTACGAGCAGTACTTC. The V and J genes are TRBV27 and TRBJ2-7; the D gene is possibly TRBD2 (7 bases). CDR3 size: 14 residues. V lost 3 bases and J lost 3, with 12 bases in between. Germline CDR1 reads MNHEY; CDR2 reads SMNVEV (reference sequence).

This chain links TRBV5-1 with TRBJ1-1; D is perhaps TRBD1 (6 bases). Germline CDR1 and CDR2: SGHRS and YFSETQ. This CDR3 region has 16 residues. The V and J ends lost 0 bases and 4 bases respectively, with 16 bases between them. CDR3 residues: CASSLASGQLPTEAFF. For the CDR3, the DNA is TGCGCCAGCAGCTTGGCCTCCGGACAGCTTCCCACTGAAGCTTTCTTT.

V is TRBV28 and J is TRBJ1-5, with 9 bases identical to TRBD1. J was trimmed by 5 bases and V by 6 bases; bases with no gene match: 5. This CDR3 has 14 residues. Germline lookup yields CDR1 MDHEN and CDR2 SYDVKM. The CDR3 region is CASSDGQGYQPQHF. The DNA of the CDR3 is TGTGCCAGCAGCGATGGACAGGGGTATCAGCCCCAGCATTTT.

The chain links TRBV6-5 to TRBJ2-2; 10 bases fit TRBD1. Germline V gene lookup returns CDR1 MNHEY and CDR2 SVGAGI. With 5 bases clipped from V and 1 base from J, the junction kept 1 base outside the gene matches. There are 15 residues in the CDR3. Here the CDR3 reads CASSRDRGNTGELFF. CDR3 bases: TGTGCCAGCAGTCGGGACAGGGGGAACACCGGGGAGCTGTTTTTT.

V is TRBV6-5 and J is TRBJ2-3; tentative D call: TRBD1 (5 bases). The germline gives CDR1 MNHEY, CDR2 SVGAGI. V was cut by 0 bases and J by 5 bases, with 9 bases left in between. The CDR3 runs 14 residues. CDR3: CASSYSQGRDTQYF. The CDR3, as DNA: TGTGCCAGCAGTTACTCGCAGGGTAGAGATACGCAGTATTTT.

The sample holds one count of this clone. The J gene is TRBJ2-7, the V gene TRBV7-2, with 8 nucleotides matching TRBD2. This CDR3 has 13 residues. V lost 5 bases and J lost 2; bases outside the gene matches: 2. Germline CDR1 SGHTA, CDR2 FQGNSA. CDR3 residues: CASSPGGAYEQYF. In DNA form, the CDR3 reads TGTGCCAGCAGCCCCGGGGGGGCCTACGAGCAGTACTTC. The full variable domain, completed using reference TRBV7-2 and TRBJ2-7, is GAGVSQSPSNKVTEKGKDVELRCDPISGHTALYWYRQSLGQGLEFLIYFQGNSAPDKSGLPSDRFSAERTGGSVSTLTIQRTQQEDSAVYLCASSPGGAYEQYFGPGTRLTVT.

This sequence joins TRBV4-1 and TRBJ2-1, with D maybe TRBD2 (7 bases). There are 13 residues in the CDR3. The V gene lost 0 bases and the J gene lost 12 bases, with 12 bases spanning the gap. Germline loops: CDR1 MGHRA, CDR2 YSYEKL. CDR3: CASSQDRRGGQFF. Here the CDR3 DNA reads TGCGCCAGCAGCCAAGATAGGAGGGGGGGGCAGTTCTTC.

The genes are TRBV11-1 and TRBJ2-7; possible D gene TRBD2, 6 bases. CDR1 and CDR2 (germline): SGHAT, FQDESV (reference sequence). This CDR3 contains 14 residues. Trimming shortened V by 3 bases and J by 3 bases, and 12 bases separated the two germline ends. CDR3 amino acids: CASSFGGIGYEQYF. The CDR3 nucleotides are TGTGCCAGCAGCTTCGGGGGAATCGGCTACGAGCAGTACTTC.

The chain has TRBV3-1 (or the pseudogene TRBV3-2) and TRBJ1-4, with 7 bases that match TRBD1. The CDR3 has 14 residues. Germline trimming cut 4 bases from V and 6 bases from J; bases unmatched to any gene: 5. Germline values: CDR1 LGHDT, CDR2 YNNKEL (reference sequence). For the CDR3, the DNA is TGTGCCAGCAGCCGCAAGGGGGCGGATGAAAAACTGTTTTTT. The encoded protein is CASSRKGADEKLFF.

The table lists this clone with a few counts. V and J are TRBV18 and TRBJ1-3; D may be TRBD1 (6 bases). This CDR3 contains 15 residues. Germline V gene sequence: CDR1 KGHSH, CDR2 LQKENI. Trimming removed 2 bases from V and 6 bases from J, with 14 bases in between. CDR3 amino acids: CASSPGGTHENTIYF. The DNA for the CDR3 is TGTGCCAGCTCACCAGGCGGGACACACGAAAACACCATATATTTT.